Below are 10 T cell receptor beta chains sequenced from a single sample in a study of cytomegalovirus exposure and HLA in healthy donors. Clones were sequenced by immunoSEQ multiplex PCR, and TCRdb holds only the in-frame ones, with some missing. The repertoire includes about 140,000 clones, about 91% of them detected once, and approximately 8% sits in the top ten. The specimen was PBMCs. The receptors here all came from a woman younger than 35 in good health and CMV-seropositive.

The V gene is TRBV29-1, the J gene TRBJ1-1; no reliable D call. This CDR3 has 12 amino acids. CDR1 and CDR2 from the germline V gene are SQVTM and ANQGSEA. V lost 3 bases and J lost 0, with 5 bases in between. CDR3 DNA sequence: TGCAGCGTTGACGGGATGAACACTGAAGCTTTCTTT. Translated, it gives CSVDGMNTEAFF. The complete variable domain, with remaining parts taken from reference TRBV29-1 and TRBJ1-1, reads SAVISQKPSRDICQRGTSLTIQCQVDSQVTMMFWYRQQPGQSLTLIATANQGSEATYESGFVIDKFPISRPNLTFSTLTVSNMSPEDSSIYLCSVDGMNTEAFFGQGTRLTVV.

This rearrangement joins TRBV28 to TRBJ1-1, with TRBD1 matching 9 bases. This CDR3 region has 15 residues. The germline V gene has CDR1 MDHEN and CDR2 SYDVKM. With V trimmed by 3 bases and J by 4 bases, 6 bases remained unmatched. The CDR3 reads CASSFQWTGVTEAFF. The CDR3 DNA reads TGTGCCAGCAGTTTTCAGTGGACAGGGGTCACTGAAGCTTTCTTT.

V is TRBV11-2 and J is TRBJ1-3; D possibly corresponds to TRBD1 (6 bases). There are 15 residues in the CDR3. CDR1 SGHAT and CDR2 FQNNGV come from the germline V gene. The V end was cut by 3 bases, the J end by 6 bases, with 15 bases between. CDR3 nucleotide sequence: TGTGCCAGCAGCTTGAGAGGGACAACCATAAACACCATATATTTT. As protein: CASSLRGTTINTIYF.

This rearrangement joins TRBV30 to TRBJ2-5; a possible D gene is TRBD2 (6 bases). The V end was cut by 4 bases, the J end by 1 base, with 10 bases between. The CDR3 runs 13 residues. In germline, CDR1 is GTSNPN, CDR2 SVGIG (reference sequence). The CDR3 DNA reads TGTGCCTGGACCCTAGCGTTCCAAGAGACCCAGTACTTC. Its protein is CAWTLAFQETQYF.

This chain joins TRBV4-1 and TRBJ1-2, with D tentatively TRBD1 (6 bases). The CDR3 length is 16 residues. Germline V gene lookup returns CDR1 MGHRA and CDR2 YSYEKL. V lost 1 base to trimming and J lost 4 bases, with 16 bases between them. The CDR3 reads CASSQGSRGEPYGYTF. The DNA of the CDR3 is TGCGCCAGCAGCCAAGGATCCAGGGGAGAGCCCTATGGCTACACCTTC.

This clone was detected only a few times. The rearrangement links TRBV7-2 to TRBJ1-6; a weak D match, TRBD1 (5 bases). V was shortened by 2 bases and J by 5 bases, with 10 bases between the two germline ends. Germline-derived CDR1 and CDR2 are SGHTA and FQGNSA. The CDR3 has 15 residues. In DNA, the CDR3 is TGTGCCAGCAGCTTATACCCAGGGCATAATTCACCCCTCCACTTT. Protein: CASSLYPGHNSPLHF.

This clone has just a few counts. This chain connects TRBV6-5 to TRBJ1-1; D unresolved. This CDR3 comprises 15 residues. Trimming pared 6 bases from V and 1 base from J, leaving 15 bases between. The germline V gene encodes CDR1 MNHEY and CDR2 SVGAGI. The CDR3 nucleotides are TGTGCCAGCAGACGTTTGAGCGGTGGGAACACTGAAGCTTTCTTT. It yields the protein CASRRLSGGNTEAFF.

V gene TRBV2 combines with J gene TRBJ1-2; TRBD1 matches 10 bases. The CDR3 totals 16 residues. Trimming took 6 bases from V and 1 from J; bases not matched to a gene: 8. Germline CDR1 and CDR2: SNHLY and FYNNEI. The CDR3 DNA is TGTGCCAGCAGGGACCCGGGACAGGGGATTAACTATGGCTACACCTTC. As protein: CASRDPGQGINYGYTF.

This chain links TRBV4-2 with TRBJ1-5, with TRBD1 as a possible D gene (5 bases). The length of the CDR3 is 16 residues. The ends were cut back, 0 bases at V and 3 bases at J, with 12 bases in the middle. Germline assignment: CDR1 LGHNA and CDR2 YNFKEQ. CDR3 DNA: TGTGCCAGCAGCCAAGACATTCTCAGGGACAATCAGCCCCAGCATTTT. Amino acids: CASSQDILRDNQPQHF.

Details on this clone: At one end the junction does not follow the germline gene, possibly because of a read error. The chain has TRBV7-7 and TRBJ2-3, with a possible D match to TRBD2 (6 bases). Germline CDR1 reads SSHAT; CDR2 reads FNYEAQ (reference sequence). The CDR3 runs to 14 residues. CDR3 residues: CASSLGTSTDTQYF. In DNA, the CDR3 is TGTGCTAGCAGCTTAGGGACTAGCACAGATACGCAGTATTTT.